Detailed here is one T cell receptor (beta chain). A Seattle source enrolled patients during active infection and followed them longitudinally. The data belong to a study of blood T cell repertoires in COVID-19. Study-wide background: Sites in the United States, Italy and Spain provided acute and convalescent COVID-19 samples. T cells, B-cell-depleted T cells, or PBMCs supplied cDNA or gDNA.

Germline trimming cut 4 bases from V and 1 base from J; bases unmatched to any gene: 13. Germline V gene sequence: CDR1 GTSNPN, CDR2 SVGIG (reference sequence). The CDR3 spans 17 residues. The authors' processing: Amplification with reference gene primers provided the estimates of nucleated cell counts. Generated by immunoSEQ multiplex PCR, the TCRdb table keeps only in-frame clones and is missing some. That table supplies the V and J calls and clone size; D and trimming were determined from the DNA. The table includes 97,000 or so clones, roughly 92% detected once. The chain combines TRBV30 with TRBJ1-5; 7 bases line up with TRBD1. The sequenced sample was peripheral blood. The receptor was isolated from a woman in her 50s with COVID-19, enrolled during active disease. The CDR3 DNA follows: TGTGCCTGGACCACCCGACAGGGCATTTCGAGCAATCAGCCCCAGCATTTT. Translating gives CAWTTRQGISSNQPQHF.